These T cell receptor beta chains were read from a single sample in a study of blood T cell repertoires in COVID-19. Method: immunoSEQ multiplex PCR; TCRdb's copy keeps in-frame clones and lacks some. This sample carries about 480,000 clones, approximately 90% of them seen once, and the ten largest clones take less than 2%. Sequencing input: PBMCs or T cells enriched from blood (not recorded which). The receptors shown here come from a woman in her thirties or forties who had recovered from COVID-19. Each CDR3 is given with its conserved first and last residue. The D gene is left open where the match is weak. The listing skips clone size in some rows; elsewhere it reads once, few, many or a size class.

>.|.|13|TRBJ1-2|TRBV3-1/TRBV3-2
CASSQDPGNGYTF
TGTGCCAGCAGCCAAGATCCGGGGAATGGCTACACCTTC
>.|.|13|TRBJ1-3|TRBV7-2
CASSLDSPNTIYF
TGTGCCAGCAGCTTGGACTCTCCAAACACCATATATTTT
>TRBD2|.|16|TRBJ2-2|TRBV6-2/TRBV6-3
CASSNGLAITTGELFF
TGTGCCAGCAGTAATGGACTAGCTATAACCACCGGGGAGCTGTTTTTT
>TRBD1|.|15|TRBJ2-7|TRBV7-2
CASSPQMGQGREQYF
TGTGCCAGCAGCCCACAGATGGGACAGGGCCGCGAGCAGTACTTC
>.|.|13|TRBJ2-1|TRBV19
CASSINYLNEQFF
TGTGCCAGTAGTATCAACTATCTCAATGAGCAGTTCTTC
>TRBD2|.|15|TRBJ2-1|TRBV7-9
CASSPTSGRANEQFF
TGTGCCAGCAGCCCGACTAGCGGGAGGGCCAATGAGCAGTTCTTC
>TRBD1|.|14|TRBJ2-5|TRBV5-6
CASSLDRGQETQYF
TGTGCCAGCAGCTTGGACAGGGGGCAAGAGACCCAGTACTTC
>.|.|15|TRBJ2-1|TRBV4-3
CASSQDQGFGGEQFF
TGCGCCAGCAGCCAAGATCAGGGATTCGGGGGTGAGCAGTTCTTC
>TRBD2|.|19|TRBJ2-7|TRBV7-2
CASERAGARLAGNHYEQYF
TGTGCCAGCGAGCGGGCAGGGGCTCGACTAGCGGGAAATCATTACGAGCAGTACTTC
>.|.|15|TRBJ2-3|TRBV24-1
CATSDPASGTDTQYF
TGTGCCACCAGTGATCCAGCAAGCGGGACAGATACGCAGTATTTT
>TRBD2|.|19|TRBJ2-1|TRBV11-2
CASSIPGTSGRDSYNEQFF
TGTGCCAGCAGCATCCCTGGGACTAGCGGGAGGGATTCCTACAATGAGCAGTTCTTC
>.|.|11|TRBJ2-3|TRBV12-3/TRBV12-4
CASSSSDTQYF
TGTGCCAGCAGTTCGTCCGATACGCAGTATTTT
>.|.|16|TRBJ1-3|TRBV6-2/TRBV6-3
CASSYSGTGRGNTIYF
TGTGCCAGCAGTTACTCGGGAACAGGGCGAGGAAACACCATATATTTT
>TRBD1|.|16|TRBJ1-1|TRBV27
CASSLYPRQGGTEAFF
TGTGCCAGCAGTTTATACCCCCGCCAGGGGGGCACTGAAGCTTTCTTT
>TRBD1|.|17|TRBJ2-7|TRBV5-1
CASSLGTGARRPYEQYF
TGCGCCAGCAGCTTGGGGACAGGGGCCCGGCGGCCCTACGAGCAGTACTTC
>TRBD2|.|15|TRBJ2-5|TRBV29-1
CSVAGTSDPTGSQYF
TGCAGCGTTGCCGGGACTAGCGATCCGACCGGGTCCCAGTACTTC
>.|.|17|TRBJ2-1|TRBV24-1
CATSDPFVGGGGNEQFF
TGTGCCACCAGTGATCCCTTCGTGGGGGGTGGAGGTAATGAGCAGTTCTTC
>.|few|13|TRBJ2-1|TRBV6-2/TRBV6-3
CASSGVGYNEQFF
TGTGCCAGCAGCGGAGTTGGCTACAATGAGCAGTTCTTC